A single sample is the source of the 22 T cell receptor beta chains below, sequenced in a study of beta chain features in type 1 diabetes. Their antigens remain unidentified. All of the isolated RNA was reverse transcribed, so expressed TCRB transcripts were sequenced. Generated by immunoSEQ multiplex PCR, the TCRdb table keeps only in-frame clones and is missing some. Of 300,000 to 400,000 clones detected, 9.6% appear once; the ten largest clones hold about 0.63%. Findings and limits, study-wide: Type 1 diabetes patients showed a moderate but significant shortening of TCRB CDR3s in all four CD4+ subsets.

Source material: central memory CD4+ T cells from blood. Receptors originate from a man aged 25 to 40 with type 1 diabetes.

This clone was counted a few times. The chain uses TRBV7-8 and TRBJ2-1; D might be TRBD1 (5 bases). From germline, CDR1 is SGHVS and CDR2 FQNEAQ. The CDR3 runs to 15 residues. The ends were cut back, 3 bases at V and 8 bases at J, with 17 bases in the middle. The chain's CDR3 is CASSLQGFGGDEQFF. In DNA form, the CDR3 reads TGTGCCAGCAGCTTGCAGGGTTTCGGTGGGGATGAGCAGTTCTTC.

This clone was seen a handful of times. V and J are TRBV14 and TRBJ1-2; D possibly corresponds to TRBD1 (5 bases). Looked up from germline, CDR1 is SGHDN and CDR2 is FVKESK. The CDR3 has 12 amino acids. V lost 4 bases and J 12 bases, leaving 15 bases between the germline ends. The CDR3 coding sequence is TGTGCCAGCAGCCTAGCGGGGCTGTGGGACACCTTC. It codes for CASSLAGLWDTF.

The rearrangement links TRBV6-5 to TRBJ1-2; no clear D. The ends were cut back, 7 bases at V and 5 bases at J, with 8 bases in the middle. CDR1 is MNHEY and CDR2 is SVGAGI in the germline V gene. This CDR3 is built from 11 residues. CDR3 nucleotides: TGTGCCAGCACCGATGGGTATGGCTACACCTTC. Its translation is CASTDGYGYTF.

This clone was seen a few times. The V gene is TRBV19, the J gene TRBJ2-7, with D possibly called TRBD1 or TRBD2 (6 bases each). Trimming stripped 6 bases from V and 6 bases from J, with 9 bases between. The CDR3 is 11 residues long. Germline V CDR1 and CDR2: LNHDA, SQIVND (reference sequence). The CDR3 reads CASREGGEQYF. The CDR3 bases are TGTGCCAGTAGGGAGGGGGGCGAGCAGTACTTC.

The rearrangement joins TRBV28 to TRBJ2-2; TRBD2 is a possible D gene (6 bases). CDR3 size: 15 residues. V was clipped by 6 bases and J by 7 bases, with 18 bases between them. Germline V CDR1 and CDR2: MDHEN, SYDVKM. For the CDR3, the DNA is TGTGCCAGCAGAATTCCCGGGACTTGGCTCGGGGAGCTGTTTTTT. It yields the protein CASRIPGTWLGELFF.

This clone came up a few times. V gene TRBV10-2 combines with J gene TRBJ1-5, with D unclear. This CDR3 region has 12 residues. CDR1 is WSHSY, CDR2 SAAADI, per germline. Deletions cut 0 bases from V and 16 bases from J, with 13 bases between. CDR3 nucleotide sequence: TGCGCCAGCAGTGAGTCGCTCCAGCACCGACATTTT. Amino acid sequence: CASSESLQHRHF.

Details on this clone: Other nucleotide sequences from this sample produce the same CDR3. The rearrangement joins TRBV19 to TRBJ1-5; D is uncertain. V lost 0 bases and J 4 bases, leaving 4 bases between the germline ends. Germline V gives CDR1 LNHDA, CDR2 SQIVND (reference sequence). The CDR3 contains 13 residues. This CDR3 is CASSIEGNQPQHF. CDR3 DNA: TGTGCCAGTAGTATAGAAGGAAATCAGCCCCAGCATTTT.

The rearrangement uses TRBV6-5 and TRBJ2-3; maybe TRBD2 (5 bases). Per germline, CDR1 MNHEY and CDR2 SVGAGI. This CDR3 spans 16 amino acids. The ends were cut back, 3 bases at V and 2 bases at J, with 15 bases in the middle. The CDR3 DNA is TGTGCCAGCAGTTATCCGAGGGAGACAAACACAGATACGCAGTATTTT. This gives the protein CASSYPRETNTDTQYF.

This clone was seen ten or more times. This rearrangement joins TRBV28 to TRBJ2-7; 8 nucleotides align to TRBD1. CDR1 and CDR2 from the germline V gene are MDHEN and SYDVKM. V gave up 7 bases and J gave up 2 bases; unmatched junction bases: 7. CDR3 size: 14 residues. The CDR3 nucleotides read TGTGCCAGCACCTTACCGGACAGGGCCTACGAGCAGTACTTC. Its translation: CASTLPDRAYEQYF.

DNA for the CDR3: TGTGCCAGCAGTTACTCGAGTAGCGGGAGAGGCGAGCAGTACTTC. Its protein is CASSYSSSGRGEQYF. The V call is TRBV6-6, the J call TRBJ2-7; 9 bases agree with TRBD2. The CDR3 extends over 15 amino acids. Per the germline V gene, CDR1 is MNHNY and CDR2 is SVGAGI (reference sequence). Trimming took 0 bases from V and 6 from J; bases not matched to a gene: 6.

CDR3 protein: CASSELNQETQYF. The CDR3 DNA follows: TGTGCCAGCAGCGAACTTAACCAAGAGACCCAGTACTTC. The chain is built from TRBV9 and TRBJ2-5; D uncertain. CDR1 and CDR2 from the germline V gene are SGDLS and YYNGEE. CDR3 length: 13 residues. Between the trimmed V and J ends, which lost 3 bases and 0 bases, there was a span of 6 bases.

The rearrangement joins TRBV28 to TRBJ2-2; no clear D. This CDR3 region has 12 residues. CDR1 is MDHEN and CDR2 is SYDVKM in the germline V gene. With 7 bases removed from V and 7 bases from J, the gap between germline ends came to 10 bases. The CDR3 protein is CASKQYGGELFF. CDR3 in DNA: TGTGCCAGCAAACAGTACGGCGGGGAGCTGTTTTTT.

This clone was seen more than once but under ten times. The chain is built from TRBV27 and TRBJ2-7; a possible D gene is TRBD1 (6 bases). CDR1 is MNHEY and CDR2 is SMNVEV in the germline V gene (reference sequence). The ends were cut back, 3 bases at V and 1 base at J, with 10 bases in the middle. There are 14 residues in the CDR3. CDR3 protein: CASSLPGQSYEQYF. In DNA, the CDR3 is TGTGCCAGCAGTTTGCCGGGACAATCCTACGAGCAGTACTTC.

This clone was seen more than once but under ten times. This chain uses TRBV18 with TRBJ1-1, with TRBD1 as a possible D gene (6 bases). The germline V and J ends were trimmed by 6 bases and 6 bases, with 17 bases remaining between them. The CDR3 covers 14 residues. Looked up from germline, CDR1 is KGHSH and CDR2 is LQKENI. CDR3 in DNA: TGTGCCAGCTCCATAGGGGGGGATATGGCTGAAGCTTTCTTT. Translation: CASSIGGDMAEAFF. Combining the CDR3 with reference TRBV18 and TRBJ1-1 gives the whole variable domain NAGVMQNPRHLVRRRGQEARLRCSPMKGHSHVYWYRQLPEEGLKFMVYLQKENIIDESGMPKERFSAEFPKEGPSILRIQQVVRGDSAAYFCASSIGGDMAEAFFGQGTRLTVV.

In this sample, this clone turned up a few times. The chain employs TRBV5-4 and TRBJ2-3; 7 bases agree with TRBD1. The germline V gene encodes CDR1 SGHNT and CDR2 YYREEE (reference sequence). The junction had 9 bases not matched to a gene; V was cut back by 4 bases and J by 4 bases. This CDR3 has 15 residues. The CDR3 DNA reads as TGTGCCAGCAGCCGACAGGGCGGTAGCCCAGATACGCAGTATTTT. This translates into CASSRQGGSPDTQYF.

This clone was picked up a small number of times. The rearrangement joins TRBV19 to TRBJ2-3; D may be TRBD2 (6 bases). V lost 3 bases to trimming and J lost 6 bases, with 7 bases between them. This CDR3 is built from 12 residues. Germline values: CDR1 LNHDA, CDR2 SQIVND (reference sequence). The CDR3 sequence: CASSMAGDTQYF. DNA of the CDR3: TGTGCCAGTAGTATGGCGGGGGATACGCAGTATTTT.

This clone was picked up a small number of times. The chain combines TRBV29-1 with TRBJ2-2; D possibly uses TRBD1 or TRBD2 (5 bases each). There are 14 residues in the CDR3. Between the trimmed V and J ends, which lost 7 bases and 0 bases, there was a span of 12 bases. Germline values: CDR1 SQVTM, CDR2 ANQGSEA. CDR3 sequence reads: CSGQRFANTGELFF. As DNA, the CDR3 is TGCAGCGGACAGCGGTTCGCGAACACCGGGGAGCTGTTTTTT.

The chain is built from TRBV4-1 and TRBJ1-2; 8 bases align to TRBD1. The CDR3 covers 15 residues. Germline loops: CDR1 MGHRA, CDR2 YSYEKL. J was trimmed by 8 bases and V by 0 bases; bases with no gene match: 8. CDR3 protein: CASSQEVQGAGGYTF. CDR3 DNA sequence: TGCGCCAGCAGCCAAGAGGTGCAGGGGGCTGGGGGCTACACCTTC.

This clone was seen more than once but under ten times. Compared with germline, one end of the junction differs, possibly owing to a read error. The chain employs TRBV6-1 and TRBJ1-2, with D maybe TRBD1 (5 bases). Germline loops: CDR1 MNHNS, CDR2 SASEGT. The CDR3 is 18 amino acids. The CDR3 coding sequence is TGTGCCATCAGTGTTGGACCACAGGAAACAGAAAGCGGCTATGGCTACACCTTC. The encoded protein is CAISVGPQETESGYGYTF.

The chain employs TRBV7-2 and TRBJ2-5; D may be TRBD2 (6 bases). Germline V gives CDR1 SGHTA, CDR2 FQGNSA. CDR3 size: 15 residues. Trimming shortened V by 3 bases and J by 0 bases, and 11 bases separated the two germline ends. CDR3 sequence: CASSFGGVYQETQYF. CDR3 in DNA: TGTGCCAGCAGCTTCGGAGGGGTGTACCAAGAGACCCAGTACTTC.

This clone was counted only a few times. The V gene is TRBV18, the J gene TRBJ2-7; the D gene is possibly TRBD1 (6 bases). The V end lost 5 bases, the J end lost 3 bases, and 14 bases lay between the germline ends. Germline V lookup: CDR1 KGHSH, CDR2 LQKENI. The CDR3 has 14 amino acids. The CDR3 nucleotides are TGTGCCAGCTCAACACTACCAGGGGTCTACGAGCAGTACTTC. Translated, it gives CASSTLPGVYEQYF.

The chain combines TRBV6-5 with TRBJ2-3; TRBD1 matches at 7 bases. Germline V gives CDR1 MNHEY, CDR2 SVGAGI. This CDR3 is 15 amino acids long. V lost 6 bases, J lost 6 bases, and 12 bases stayed unmatched. The CDR3 protein is CASRPQGVLIDTQYF. The CDR3 DNA is TGTGCCAGCAGGCCCCAGGGGGTTCTAATCGATACGCAGTATTTT.